This is a list of T cell receptor beta chains from one sample in a study of tumor-infiltrating lymphocytes in localized non-small cell lung cancer. Sequencing was performed with immunoSEQ multiplex PCR; in TCRdb, only in-frame clones are kept and a portion is missing. In the table there are 15,000 to 20,000 clones, around 81% of which are singletons. Sequences were obtained from uninvolved lung tissue not adjacent to the tumor. These receptors originate from a human donor with non-small cell lung cancer. Both conserved end residues are part of each CDR3. D genes are given only for firm matches. Size values are once, few and many counts, or a class for expanded clones, and some rows have none.

.	TRBV6-6	TRBJ2-1	.	CASSYRGAEQFF	TGTGCCAGCAGTTACAGGGGGGCTGAGCAGTTCTTC
.	TRBV5-1	TRBJ1-1	.	CASSRQAENTEAFF	TGCGCCAGCAGCAGACAGGCCGAGAACACTGAAGCTTTCTTT
.	TRBV28	TRBJ2-7	few	CASSLTSTGTYEQYF	TGTGCCAGCAGTTTGACCAGTACAGGGACCTACGAGCAGTACTTC
.	TRBV1	TRBJ1-3	.	CTSSQTGQSSGNTIYF	TGCACCAGCAGCCAAACCGGACAGAGCTCTGGAAACACCATATATTTT
.	TRBV28	TRBJ2-2	.	CAAAEGNTGELFF	TGTGCCGCCGCGGAGGGCAACACCGGGGAGCTGTTTTTT
.	TRBV6-4	TRBJ2-5	.	CASQTDSMYQETQYF	TGTGCCAGCCAGACCGATTCGATGTACCAAGAGACCCAGTACTTC
.	TRBV29-1	TRBJ1-2	.	CSVSDGGYGYTF	TGCAGCGTTTCTGACGGGGGGTATGGCTACACCTTC
.	TRBV6-6	TRBJ2-1	.	CASSYSGQFNEQFF	TGTGCCAGCAGTTACTCTGGTCAGTTTAATGAGCAGTTCTTC
TRBD1	TRBV5-1	TRBJ2-1	.	CASSASTGLLYNEQFF	TGCGCCAGCAGCGCCTCGACAGGGCTCCTCTACAATGAGCAGTTCTTC
TRBD1	TRBV2	TRBJ1-5	once	CASSGGTGTQPQHF	TGTGCCAGCAGTGGGGGGACAGGGACTCAGCCCCAGCATTTT
.	TRBV11-2	TRBJ2-6	.	CASAIPGSNVLTF	TGTGCCAGCGCTATTCCGGGGTCTAACGTCCTGACTTTC
.	TRBV19	TRBJ1-2	.	CASTLSTPGARGYTF	TGTGCCAGTACCCTATCCACCCCAGGGGCGCGGGGCTACACCTTC
TRBD2	TRBV6-5	TRBJ2-3	.	CASSYWGGRTDTQYF	TGTGCCAGCAGTTACTGGGGCGGGAGAACAGATACGCAGTATTTT
TRBD1	TRBV5-5	TRBJ1-1	.	CASSGQGSTEAFF	TGTGCCAGCAGCGGACAGGGATCCACTGAAGCTTTCTTT
.	TRBV5-1	TRBJ1-2	.	CASSLEAGLDYGYTF	TGCGCCAGCAGCTTGGAGGCAGGGCTGGACTATGGCTACACCTTC
.	TRBV5-1	TRBJ1-1	.	CASSLEGGVNTEAFF	TGCGCCAGCAGCTTGGAGGGGGGTGTGAACACTGAAGCTTTCTTT
.	TRBV6-5	TRBJ2-5	once	CASSHKASTETQYF	TGTGCCAGCAGTCACAAGGCTAGTACCGAGACCCAGTACTTC
.	TRBV6-5	TRBJ2-5	medium-sized	CASFSWGGKTQYF	TGTGCCAGCTTTTCTTGGGGGGGCAAGACCCAGTACTTC
.	TRBV4-2	TRBJ1-2	.	CASSFAGRGYTF	TGTGCCAGCAGCTTCGCAGGGCGAGGCTACACCTTC
.	TRBV5-4	TRBJ2-4	.	CASSTGGLAKNIQYF	TGTGCCAGCAGCACTGGTGGGCTAGCCAAAAACATTCAGTACTTC
.	TRBV30	TRBJ2-7	.	CAWSVGLLSSYEQYF	TGTGCCTGGAGTGTAGGCCTACTGAGCTCCTACGAGCAGTACTTC
TRBD1	TRBV10-1	TRBJ2-1	.	CASSPGTGGYNEQFF	TGCGCCAGCAGTCCCGGGACAGGCGGTTACAATGAGCAGTTCTTC
TRBD1	TRBV19	TRBJ2-7	.	CASKGGQPSYEQYF	TGTGCCAGTAAAGGGGGACAGCCTTCCTACGAGCAGTACTTC
.	TRBV6-5	TRBJ1-1	few	CASSYSNMNTEAFF	TGTGCCAGCAGTTACTCGAACATGAACACTGAAGCTTTCTTT
TRBD1	TRBV10-3	TRBJ2-1	.	CAISADRWDEQFF	TGTGCCATCAGTGCGGACAGGTGGGATGAGCAGTTCTTC
TRBD1	TRBV2	TRBJ1-2	.	CASSAWTGSRVEYGYTF	TGTGCCAGCAGTGCCTGGACAGGCTCGAGGGTTGAATATGGCTACACCTTC
.	TRBV5-5	TRBJ1-1	few	CASRLGVGQGAFF	TGTGCCAGCAGGCTAGGGGTGGGTCAGGGAGCTTTCTTT
.	TRBV4-1	TRBJ2-2	.	CASRPLGSRNTGELFF	TGCGCCAGCAGACCCCTGGGTAGCCGGAACACCGGGGAGCTGTTTTTT
.	TRBV5-4	TRBJ2-7	.	CASSFRLAGADEQYF	TGTGCCAGCAGCTTCAGGTTAGCTGGGGCCGACGAGCAGTACTTC
TRBD1	TRBV28	TRBJ1-1	.	CATHRGQDTEAFF	TGTGCCACCCACAGGGGGCAGGACACTGAAGCTTTCTTT
TRBD1	TRBV5-1	TRBJ1-1	.	CASSSSGTANTEAFF	TGCGCCAGCAGCTCCTCCGGGACAGCGAACACTGAAGCTTTCTTT
.	TRBV19	TRBJ2-1	once	CASSRVLGSYNEQFF	TGTGCCAGTTCGCGGGTGTTAGGGTCCTACAATGAGCAGTTCTTC
TRBD2	TRBV2	TRBJ2-7	.	CASRSQAGGEQYF	TGTGCCAGCAGGAGTCAAGCGGGAGGCGAGCAGTACTTC